This T cell receptor (beta chain) was obtained from a study of cytomegalovirus exposure and HLA in healthy donors. Overall study results and limits: Trimming of TCR beta V- and J-genes showed a link, identified in a later analysis, to a missense DCLRE1C variant.

V dropped 2 bases and J dropped 4 bases, with 17 bases sitting between them. The CDR3 loop spans 16 amino acids. Looked up from germline, CDR1 is KGHSH and CDR2 is LQKENI. Primers for the PCR totalled 60 Vbeta and 13 Jbeta. TCRdb keeps only in-frame clones here, not all; method: immunoSEQ multiplex PCR. The sample includes around 70,000 clones. Concerning this clone: The antigen remains undetermined.

J is TRBJ1-2 and V is TRBV18; perhaps TRBD1 as D (5 bases). The source is a woman aged 35 to 49 in good health and CMV-seropositive. The specimen sequenced was PBMCs. CDR3 in amino acids: CASSPGSRAGSYGYTF. CDR3 sequence (DNA): TGTGCCAGCTCACCAGGATCCAGGGCTGGATCCTATGGCTACACCTTC.